This T cell receptor (beta chain) was documented in a study of beta chain features in type 1 diabetes. Investigators reverse transcribed all isolated RNA, so they sequenced expressed TCRB transcripts. Generated by immunoSEQ multiplex PCR, the TCRdb table keeps only in-frame clones and is missing some. Of about 740,000 clones listed, around 15% are singletons. V lost 4 bases and J lost 8, with 8 bases in between. The germline gives CDR1 MNHEY, CDR2 SVGAGI. This CDR3 contains 11 residues. Only a few counts were recorded for this clone. Its target is not known. Notes on the study in general: Moderately but significantly shorter TCRB CDR3s were found in Type 1 diabetes patients in all four CD4+ subsets.

V and J are TRBV6-5 and TRBJ1-2; D unresolved. This receptor was taken from a man aged 18 to 29 with type 1 diabetes. Sequencing input: naive CD4+ T cells from blood. CDR3 nucleotides: TGTGCCAGCAGTTCCCCCGCCGGCTACACCTTC. Protein: CASSSPAGYTF.